This section outlines one TCR beta chain sequence together with its context. Its antigen is not identified. TCRdb analysed the RACE reads with MiXCR anew, one entry per CDR3 protein. The sample comprises over 100,000 distinct CDR3 sequences, roughly a tenth of which are singletons, and about 3.1% rests with the top ten. This sample stems from a study of human T cells and chemical hapten exposure. Time point specified: patch test 2, 6 weeks after DPC sensitization. Treatment of the sample: therapeutic diphenylcyclopropenone sensitization with weekly scalp DPC. From whole blood left unfractionated, total RNA was extracted. This CDR3 has 13 residues. V lost 3 bases, J lost 12 bases, and 8 bases stayed unmatched. CDR1 is SGHTA and CDR2 is FQGNSA in the germline V gene. Overall study results and limits: Positive correlation was observed between PT1 expanded TCR counts and patch test score. TCRs exceeding a frequency of 1 in 1000 stayed unchanged under DPC sensitization.

The rearrangement joins TRBV7-2 to TRBJ2-3, with 8 bases lining up with TRBD2. This specimen was whole blood, taken in connection with sensitization to the hapten diphenylcyclopropenone (DPC). The receptor was derived from a woman aged 40 to 50 with alopecia areata. Some clones in this sample may be carry-over from other donors' samples. CDR3 nucleotide sequence: TGTGCCAGCAGCTTGACTAGCGTAATTTATCAGTATTTT. This codes for CASSLTSVIYQYF.